The 25 T cell receptor beta chains listed next were all sequenced from one sample in a study of identical twins. TCRdb analysed the 5' RACE reads with MiXCR anew, one entry per CDR3 protein. The table lists 500,000 to 550,000 distinct CDR3 sequences, about 20% of them singletons. Separately, the same data were catalogued under a study of T cells expressing NK-cell markers.

Sequenced material: CD4+ T cells sorted from blood. Receptors were obtained from a woman in her late teens or twenties in good health.

CDR3 sequence: CSAGAQETQYF. For the CDR3, the DNA is TGCAGTGCCGGGGCTCAAGAGACCCAGTACTTC. J is TRBJ2-5 and V is TRBV20-1; D is tentatively TRBD1 or TRBD2 (5 bases each). V was trimmed by 6 bases and J by 2 bases, leaving 7 bases between them. Germline CDR1 is DFQATT and CDR2 is SNEGSKA (reference sequence). This CDR3 has 11 residues.

The rearrangement uses TRBV12-3 or TRBV12-4 and TRBJ2-7; D is perhaps TRBD1 or TRBD2 (5 bases each). The CDR3 loop spans 13 amino acids. Trimming shortened V by 5 bases and J by 1 base, and 9 bases separated the two germline ends. The CDR3 protein is CASSDGASYEQYF. For the CDR3, the DNA is TGTGCCAGCAGTGACGGGGCATCCTACGAGCAGTACTTC.

This clonotype was seen a handful of times. The junction differs from germline at one of its ends, possibly a read error. The chain carries TRBV2 and TRBJ1-1, with D unclear. Per germline, CDR1 SNHLY and CDR2 FYNNEI. This CDR3 has 12 amino acids. The CDR3 protein is CASSRKDTEAFF. CDR3 bases: TGTGCCAGCAGCCGGAAAGACACGGAAGCTTTCTTT.

This clonotype was recorded a few times. The CDR3, as DNA: TGTGCCAGCGGAGAAGCCCCTAGCACAGATACGCAGTATTTT. Translating gives CASGEAPSTDTQYF. This rearrangement joins TRBV6-1 to TRBJ2-3; D is ambiguous. V was pared by 8 bases and J by 0 bases, with 12 bases between. The CDR3 has 14 amino acids. Germline CDR1 reads MNHNS; CDR2 reads SASEGT.

The rearrangement joins TRBV9 to TRBJ2-5; possibly TRBD1 or TRBD2 for D (5 bases each). The V gene's germline CDR1 is SGDLS and CDR2 YYNGEE. V was trimmed by 2 bases and J by 4 bases, leaving 9 bases between them. The CDR3 loop spans 13 amino acids. CDR3 bases: TGTGCCAGCAGCGTGATGAGGGGAGAGACCCAGTACTTC. It specifies CASSVMRGETQYF.

This clonotype showed up many times. The V and J genes are TRBV7-2 and TRBJ1-4; D is perhaps TRBD1 (5 bases). From germline, CDR1 is SGHTA and CDR2 FQGNSA. V was shortened by 3 bases and J by 5 bases, with 7 bases between the two germline ends. The CDR3 is made up of 13 amino acids. For the CDR3, the DNA is TGTGCCAGCAGCTTTCGGGGGAATGAAAAACTGTTTTTT. This gives the protein CASSFRGNEKLFF.

This clonotype has only a few counts. The chain combines TRBV29-1 with TRBJ2-7; 10 bases are a match to TRBD1. The J segment lost 5 bases and the V segment lost 7 bases, leaving 11 bases of the junction unmatched. The CDR3 has 14 residues. The germline V gene has CDR1 SQVTM and CDR2 ANQGSEA. CDR3 in DNA: TGCAGCGCAAATTCCGGGACAGGGGCACACGAGCAGTACTTC. Translation gives CSANSGTGAHEQYF.

This clonotype was seen a few times. The chain is built from TRBV29-1 and TRBJ2-5, with D perhaps TRBD1 (6 bases). The CDR3 has 13 amino acids. The ends were cut back, 7 bases at V and 1 base at J, with 13 bases in the middle. Germline assignment: CDR1 SQVTM and CDR2 ANQGSEA. CDR3 amino acids: CSALGTFQETQYF. The DNA of the CDR3 is TGCAGCGCGTTAGGGACATTCCAAGAGACCCAGTACTTC.

The chain uses TRBV2 and TRBJ2-5; D is unresolved. Per the germline V gene, CDR1 is SNHLY and CDR2 is FYNNEI. Trimming took off 6 bases at V and 7 bases at J, with 15 bases between the two ends. The CDR3 runs to 13 residues. CDR3 sequence reads: CASSRLTDLTQYF. CDR3 bases: TGTGCCAGCAGCCGACTGACCGACCTGACCCAGTACTTC.

Only a few counts were recorded for this clonotype. This sequence joins TRBV7-9 and TRBJ2-3; possibly TRBD1 for D (5 bases). Trimming removed 1 base from V and 4 bases from J, with 9 bases in between. The germline V gene encodes CDR1 SEHNR and CDR2 FQNEAQ (reference sequence). The CDR3 sequence is 14 residues long. In DNA, the CDR3 is TGTGCCAGCAGCTTAGGGTCAGGGCCAGATACGCAGTATTTT. It encodes CASSLGSGPDTQYF.

This clonotype was detected a few times. V and J are TRBV20-1 and TRBJ2-3; D ambiguous. The V gene lost 3 bases and the J gene lost 3 bases, with 16 bases spanning the gap. The CDR3 is made up of 15 amino acids. Germline V gene sequence: CDR1 DFQATT, CDR2 SNEGSKA (reference sequence). The CDR3 region has the DNA TGCAGTGCTAGTTCCGGCGGAGCGTTAACAGATACGCAGTATTTT. This sequence encodes CSASSGGALTDTQYF.

This clonotype was detected a few times. The chain links TRBV11-2 to TRBJ2-7; 10 nucleotides agree with TRBD2. The CDR3 has 19 residues. Germline CDR1 is SGHAT and CDR2 is FQNNGV. V was clipped by 2 bases and J by 6 bases; unmatched bases: 19. CDR3 DNA: TGTGCCAGCAGCTTACAAGCCTATAGCGGGAGGCCATCGGGGGGCGAGCAGTACTTC. Residues: CASSLQAYSGRPSGGEQYF.

This clonotype appeared a few times. The gene calls are TRBV5-4 and TRBJ2-5; D might be TRBD2 (6 bases). Germline-derived CDR1 and CDR2 are SGHNT and YYREEE (reference sequence). The CDR3 is 14 residues long. The germline V and J ends were trimmed by 5 bases and 4 bases, with 15 bases remaining between them. CDR3 DNA sequence: TGTGCCAGCAGTGAGACGGGAGTTGGAGAGACCCAGTACTTC. Amino acids: CASSETGVGETQYF.

The table lists this clonotype with a few counts. The CDR3 protein is CASSQDGSRSGANVLTF. The CDR3 coding sequence is TGCGCCAGCAGCCAAGACGGGTCGCGCTCTGGGGCCAACGTCCTGACTTTC. The chain carries TRBV4-3 and TRBJ2-6; unclear D gene. Trimming pared 0 bases from V and 0 bases from J, leaving 9 bases between. CDR1 LGHNA and CDR2 YSLEER come from the germline V gene. The CDR3 extends over 17 amino acids.

This clonotype was counted ten times or more. J is TRBJ1-5 and V is TRBV27; a weak D match, TRBD1 (5 bases). V lost 3 bases and J 4 bases, leaving 7 bases between the germline ends. This CDR3 comprises 13 residues. Germline values: CDR1 MNHEY, CDR2 SMNVEV (reference sequence). The CDR3 is CASSLWGNQPQHF. DNA for the CDR3: TGTGCCAGCAGTTTGTGGGGGAATCAGCCCCAGCATTTT.

Details on this clonotype: Since the CDR3 does not end with the conserved phenylalanine or tryptophan, this likely comes from a read error. V is TRBV5-1 and J is TRBJ2-1; the D gene could be TRBD1 or TRBD2 (5 bases each). Germline CDR1 reads SGHRS; CDR2 reads YFSETQ. V was clipped by 2 bases and J by 3 bases, with 9 bases between them. CDR3 length: 14 residues. DNA of the CDR3: TGCGCCAGCAGCTTTTTGGGGGTCTACAATGAGCAGTTCTTG. Translating it yields CASSFLGVYNEQFL.

The chain uses TRBV2 and TRBJ2-2; maybe TRBD2 (6 bases). Germline lookup yields CDR1 SNHLY and CDR2 FYNNEI. The CDR3 length is 12 residues. The V end lost 11 bases, the J end lost 5 bases, and 12 bases lay between the germline ends. In DNA, the CDR3 is TGTGCCCCCAGCGGGCGGACCGGGGAGCTGTTTTTT. It encodes CAPSGRTGELFF.

This clonotype came up a few times. The chain has TRBV20-1 and TRBJ2-5, with D possibly called TRBD1 or TRBD2 (6 bases each). Germline lookup yields CDR1 DFQATT and CDR2 SNEGSKA (reference sequence). The ends were cut back, 6 bases at V and 5 bases at J, with 19 bases in the middle. CDR3 length equals 14 residues. The CDR3 spells CSAESGGPGETQYF. In DNA, the CDR3 is TGCAGTGCAGAGTCCGGGGGCCCCGGGGAGACCCAGTACTTC.

The chain is built from TRBV6-5 and TRBJ2-1; D remains ambiguous. With 2 bases removed from V and 5 bases from J, the gap between germline ends came to 13 bases. The CDR3 loop spans 15 amino acids. Germline V gene data show CDR1 as MNHEY and CDR2 as SVGAGI. The CDR3 DNA follows: TGTGCCAGCAGTTACGGTCAGGCGGTCCACAATGAGCAGTTCTTC. This sequence encodes CASSYGQAVHNEQFF.

This clonotype has only a few counts. This chain connects TRBV12-3 or TRBV12-4 to TRBJ2-2; 12 bases match TRBD2. J was trimmed by 7 bases and V by 5 bases; bases with no gene match: 14. CDR3 length: 18 amino acids. The CDR3 here is CASSPSASSGGASGELFF. The CDR3 DNA sequence: TGTGCCAGCAGTCCTAGTGCGTCTAGCGGGGGGGCGAGCGGGGAGCTGTTTTTT.

The sample holds a few counts of this clonotype. The chain is built from TRBV5-1 and TRBJ2-3; D unclear. V shed 4 bases and J shed 4 bases, with 16 bases lying between them. The CDR3 contains 15 residues. Germline assignment: CDR1 SGHRS and CDR2 YFSETQ. The chain's CDR3 is CASSTGIGGADTQYF. CDR3 DNA: TGCGCCAGCAGCACGGGTATAGGTGGGGCAGATACGCAGTATTTT. The variable domain in full, completed from reference TRBV5-1 and TRBJ2-3, reads KAGVTQTPRYLIKTRGQQVTLSCSPISGHRSVSWYQQTPGQGLQFLFEYFSETQRNKGNFPGRFSGRQFSNSRSEMNVSTLELGDSALYLCASSTGIGGADTQYFGPGTRLTVL.

This clonotype was recorded a few times. This chain's CDR3 is CASSRGGQNEAFF. The CDR3 DNA sequence: TGTGCCAGCAGCCGGGGGGGGCAAAATGAAGCTTTCTTT. The genes are TRBV7-9 and TRBJ1-1; TRBD1 might be the D (6 bases). Germline V gene data show CDR1 as SEHNR and CDR2 as FQNEAQ (reference sequence). The CDR3 is 13 residues long. Trimming took off 5 bases at V and 7 bases at J, with 14 bases between the two ends.

This chain joins TRBV20-1 and TRBJ2-3; the D gene is possibly TRBD2 (6 bases). V was pared by 2 bases and J by 6 bases, with 15 bases between. The CDR3 contains 14 residues. Germline V gives CDR1 DFQATT, CDR2 SNEGSKA (reference sequence). CDR3 DNA sequence: TGCAGTGCTAGATCGCGGGGCCCAAGGGATACGCAGTATTTT. Its protein product is CSARSRGPRDTQYF.

This clonotype was seen only a few times. The V and J genes are TRBV12-3 or TRBV12-4 and TRBJ1-2; TRBD1 is a possible D gene (5 bases). Trimming stripped 7 bases from V and 7 bases from J, with 16 bases between. The CDR3 length is 13 residues. The chain's CDR3 is CASTWDGTIGYTF. CDR3 bases: TGTGCCAGCACGTGGGACGGAACTATTGGCTACACCTTC.

The chain combines TRBV9 with TRBJ2-1, with 8 bases matching TRBD2. This CDR3 has 14 residues. Germline CDR1 is SGDLS and CDR2 is YYNGEE. The trim removed 2 bases at V and 8 bases at J, leaving 6 bases unmatched. This chain's CDR3 is CASSVRLASHEQFF. The CDR3 coding sequence is TGTGCCAGCAGCGTCAGACTAGCGTCCCATGAGCAGTTCTTC.